Sequencing of this T cell receptor (beta chain) was carried out in a study of blood T cells in healthy people across ages. This clonotype has more than one count but fewer than ten. CDR3 length: 17 amino acids. The ends lost 2 bases at V and 1 base at J; junction bases unmatched: 7. Germline values: CDR1 MNHEY, CDR2 SMNVEV (reference sequence). For the second PCR, which ran for roughly 6 to 12 cycles, a sample-barcoded 5' primer and a J-beta primer mix were used. TCRdb re-called the 5' RACE reads through MiXCR, storing one row per CDR3 protein. In the table there are roughly 560,000 distinct CDR3 sequences, about 24% of which are singletons. This sample was shared with a second study, whose subject was T cells of mothers and their children. That study reports: In each mother, TCR beta CDR3 reads exceeded 8.5 million; in each child, they numbered approximately 3 million.

This clonotype was obtained from a boy aged 5 to 17 in good health. Sequencing input: blood. V is TRBV27 and J is TRBJ2-1, with 8 nucleotides matching TRBD2. The CDR3 region is CASSLDPAGASYNEQFF. The CDR3 DNA sequence: TGTGCCAGCAGTTTAGACCCAGCGGGGGCTTCCTACAATGAGCAGTTCTTC.